This TCR beta chain was profiled in a study of T cell responses to AZD1222 COVID-19 vaccine. With 8 bases removed from V and 1 base from J, the gap between germline ends came to 14 bases. The CDR3 is made up of 14 amino acids. Germline values: CDR1 MDHEN, CDR2 SYDVKM. There are a few counts of this clone. What it binds is not known. Produced via immunoSEQ multiplex PCR; TCRdb's table is partial and in-frame only. This table holds under 110,000 clones, about 86% found once. Study-level points and caveats: Spike-specific TCR breadth and depth were elevated following two AZD1222 doses. A reported finding is that nearly half of spike-specific TCRs target unmutated variant regions.

This chain connects TRBV28 to TRBJ1-1; D uncertain. This specimen was peripheral blood, taken on day 0 of AZD1222 vaccination. The receptor's source is an adult in good health. The CDR3 loop is CASSSRRGNTEAFF. The CDR3 coding sequence is TGTGCCAGCTCATCCCGACGGGGGAACACTGAAGCTTTCTTT. Full variable domain (rest looked up from reference TRBV28 and TRBJ1-1): DVKVTQSSRYLVKRTGEKVFLECVQDMDHENMFWYRQDPGLGLRLIYFSYDVKMKEKGDIPEGYSVSREKKERFSLILESASTNQTSMYLCASSSRRGNTEAFFGQGTRLTVV.